This T cell receptor (beta chain) was recovered during a study of blood T cells in healthy people across ages. The second PCR ran about 6 to 12 cycles with a sample-barcoded 5' primer and J-beta primers. TCRdb used MiXCR to reprocess the 5' RACE reads, holding one entry per CDR3 protein. Among about 680,000 distinct CDR3 sequences listed, about half were seen once. Regarding the study as a whole: Investigators treated diversity estimates from one million T cells as underestimates.

In this sample, this clonotype turned up a few times. Its antigen is not identified. Input material: blood. This clonotype was sampled from a woman in her fifties or sixties in good health.

CDR3 in DNA: TGTGCCACCAGCAGTGACTCCCGGAGCTCTGGGGCCAACGTCCTGACTTTC. Encoded protein: CATSSDSRSSGANVLTF. The chain employs TRBV15 and TRBJ2-6; no clear D. The CDR3 covers 17 residues. The germline gives CDR1 LNHNV, CDR2 YYDKDF (reference sequence). Trimming removed 3 bases from V and 0 bases from J, with 12 bases in between.